The T cell receptor (beta chain) under discussion was sequenced for a study of radiation and T cells in renal cell carcinoma. Study-wide context: Nephrectomy followed 15 Gy stereotactic body radiation by 4 weeks.

The CDR3 spans 14 residues. CDR1 is SEHNR and CDR2 is FQNEAQ in the germline V gene (reference sequence). V was cut by 5 bases and J by 8 bases, with 15 bases left in between. Time point in this sample: blood 2 weeks post-SBRT. Treatment defined: 15 Gy SBRT to primary tumor, nephrectomy 4 weeks later. After SBRT, blood was collected at 2 and 4 weeks, plus baseline. Worth noting for this clone: What it recognizes is unknown.

Sequencing used immunoSEQ multiplex PCR; TCRdb keeps in-frame clones, though not all of them. The sample lists tens of thousands of clones; around three quarters were seen once. Regarding the study as a whole: From baseline, blood top tumor clonotypes peaked at 2 weeks post-radiation. Without pretreatment biopsies, baseline tumor clonotype presence was undetermined.

The rearrangement links TRBV7-9 to TRBJ2-2; D gene ambiguous. The receptor was derived from a man between 60 and 75 years old with renal cell carcinoma. The source material was blood, sampled from a patient whose treatment included radiotherapy and nephrectomy. In nucleotides, the CDR3 is TGTGCCAGCAGCGATCCTCCCCGCTGGGGGGAGCTGTTTTTT. Protein: CASSDPPRWGELFF.